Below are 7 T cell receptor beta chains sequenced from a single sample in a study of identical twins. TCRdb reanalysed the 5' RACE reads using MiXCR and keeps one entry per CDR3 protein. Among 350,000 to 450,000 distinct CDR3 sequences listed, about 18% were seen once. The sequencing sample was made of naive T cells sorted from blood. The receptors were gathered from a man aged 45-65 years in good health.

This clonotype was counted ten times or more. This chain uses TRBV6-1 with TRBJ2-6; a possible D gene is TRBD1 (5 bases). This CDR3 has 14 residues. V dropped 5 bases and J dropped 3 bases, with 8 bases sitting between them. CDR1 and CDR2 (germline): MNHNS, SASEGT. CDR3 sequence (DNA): TGTGCCAGCAGTCTAGGGGTTGGGGCCAACGTCCTGACTTTC. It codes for CASSLGVGANVLTF.

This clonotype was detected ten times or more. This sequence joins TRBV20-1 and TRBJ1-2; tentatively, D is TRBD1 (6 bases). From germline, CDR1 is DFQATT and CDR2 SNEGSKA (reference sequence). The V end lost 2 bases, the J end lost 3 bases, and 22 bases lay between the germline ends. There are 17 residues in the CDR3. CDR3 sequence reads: CSARNSDLGGQDYGYTF. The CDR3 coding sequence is TGCAGTGCTAGAAATTCGGACCTCGGGGGGCAAGACTATGGCTACACCTTC.

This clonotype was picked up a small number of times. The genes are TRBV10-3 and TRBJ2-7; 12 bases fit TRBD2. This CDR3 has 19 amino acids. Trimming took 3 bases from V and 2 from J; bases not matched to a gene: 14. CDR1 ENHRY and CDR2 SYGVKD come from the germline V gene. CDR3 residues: CAISDPQASGRALTYEQYF. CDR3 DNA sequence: TGTGCCATCAGTGACCCCCAGGCTAGCGGGAGGGCCCTCACCTACGAGCAGTACTTC.

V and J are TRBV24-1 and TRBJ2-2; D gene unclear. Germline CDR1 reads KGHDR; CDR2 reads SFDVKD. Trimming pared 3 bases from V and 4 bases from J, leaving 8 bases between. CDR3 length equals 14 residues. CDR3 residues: CATSDAIRTGELFF. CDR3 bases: TGTGCCACCAGTGATGCAATTCGCACCGGGGAGCTGTTTTTT.

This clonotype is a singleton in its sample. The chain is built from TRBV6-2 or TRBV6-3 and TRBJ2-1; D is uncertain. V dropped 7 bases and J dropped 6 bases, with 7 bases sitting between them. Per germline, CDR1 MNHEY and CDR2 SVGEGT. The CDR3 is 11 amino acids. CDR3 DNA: TGTGCCAGCACGACGGGCAATGAGCAGTTCTTC. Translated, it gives CASTTGNEQFF.

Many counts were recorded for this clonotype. DNA of the CDR3: TGCAGTGCTGGGGGACAGGGGAATTCACCCCTCCACTTT. Translation: CSAGGQGNSPLHF. The genes are TRBV20-1 and TRBJ1-6, with 10 bases identical to TRBD1. V shed 5 bases, J shed 7 bases, and the junction held 2 bases outside the gene matches. CDR3 size: 13 residues. From germline, CDR1 is DFQATT and CDR2 SNEGSKA (reference sequence).

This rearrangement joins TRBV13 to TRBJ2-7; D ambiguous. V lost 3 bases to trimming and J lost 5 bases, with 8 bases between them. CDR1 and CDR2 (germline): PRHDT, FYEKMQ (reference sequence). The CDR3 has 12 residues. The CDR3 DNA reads TGTGCCAGCAGCTTGAAGTATAACGAGCAGTACTTC. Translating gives CASSLKYNEQYF.